This TCR beta chain was found in a study of T cell responses to AZD1222 COVID-19 vaccine. Study-wide findings and caveats: Donors in the cohort were predominantly white British and more often female, and clonal diversity was possibly underestimated.

This clone was recorded once. As yet, its antigen is unknown. V trimming: 3 bases; J trimming: 4 bases; junction bases outside the gene matches: 10. Per the germline V gene, CDR1 is KGHDR and CDR2 is SFDVKD. The CDR3 totals 17 residues. Generated by immunoSEQ multiplex PCR, the TCRdb table keeps only in-frame clones and is missing some. The sample records about 210,000 clones, less than 95% being singletons. This chain joins TRBV24-1 and TRBJ2-3, with 9 bases that match TRBD1. The TCR comes from an adult who received the MenACWY meningococcal vaccine as a control. Sequencing was performed on peripheral blood, taken 28 days after the second dose of the MenACWY control vaccine. In DNA, the CDR3 is TGTGCCACCAGTGATACCGGGACAGGGATATTTGCAGATACGCAGTATTTT. Its protein product is CATSDTGTGIFADTQYF.